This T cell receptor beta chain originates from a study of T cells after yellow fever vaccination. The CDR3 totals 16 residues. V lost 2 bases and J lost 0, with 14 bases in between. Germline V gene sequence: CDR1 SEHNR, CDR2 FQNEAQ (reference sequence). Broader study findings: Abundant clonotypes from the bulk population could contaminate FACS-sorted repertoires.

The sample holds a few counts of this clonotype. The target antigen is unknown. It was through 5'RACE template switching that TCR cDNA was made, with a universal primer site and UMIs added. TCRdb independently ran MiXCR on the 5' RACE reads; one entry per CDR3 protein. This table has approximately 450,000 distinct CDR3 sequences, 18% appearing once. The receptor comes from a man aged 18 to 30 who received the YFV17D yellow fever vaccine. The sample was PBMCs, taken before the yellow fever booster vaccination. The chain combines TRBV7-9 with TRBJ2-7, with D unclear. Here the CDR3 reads CASSLTFGRNSYEQYF. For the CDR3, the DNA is TGTGCCAGCAGCTTAACATTCGGACGGAACTCCTACGAGCAGTACTTC.